This TCR beta chain was profiled in a study of response to subunit inactivated influenza vaccine. TCRdb reprocessed the RT-PCR reads with MiXCR, giving one entry per CDR3 protein. The profile shows more than 500,000 distinct CDR3 sequences, about 10% of them singletons. The data were also submitted as part of a second study, on T cells expressing NK-cell markers. That paper adds: A 5'RACE template switching approach incorporating UMIs was used to make TCR beta cDNA. HCMV serostatus: seven of eight sequenced donors positive, one negative. Alpha-beta TCR T cells were the sole sorting target in several experiments, owing to an anti-gamma-delta TCR antibody.

The origin of this receptor is a man over 45 who received an inactivated influenza vaccine. This specimen was PBMCs from blood, taken on the day of vaccination.

The CDR3, as DNA: TGTGCCAGCAGTTTTCCCTTGGGACAGCATAGCTCTGGGGCCAACGTCCTGACTTTC. It codes for CASSFPLGQHSSGANVLTF. The V gene is TRBV11-2, the J gene TRBJ2-6, with 7 bases that match TRBD1. Per the germline V gene, CDR1 is SGHAT and CDR2 is FQNNGV. Trimming took 6 bases from V and 0 from J; bases not matched to a gene: 14. CDR3 size: 19 residues.